This entry lists 5 T cell receptor beta chains sequenced from one sample in a study of shared T cell receptors in the human thymus. The data were produced by immunoSEQ multiplex PCR, yet TCRdb's version contains in-frame clones alone and is incomplete. The sample contains about 540,000 clones, about 84% of which appear only once. These sequences were also reported in another study, on human thymus T cells.

Material: thymocytes. The source of these receptors is a boy in the first two years of life with a congenital heart defect.

The V gene is TRBV28, the J gene TRBJ2-7; 7 nucleotides align to TRBD1. The CDR3 has 15 residues. Germline assignment: CDR1 MDHEN and CDR2 SYDVKM. Unmatched junction bases numbered 10, after V lost 5 bases and J lost 3 bases. The chain's CDR3 is CASSGIGTDLYEQYF. The CDR3 DNA reads as TGTGCCAGCAGTGGGATCGGGACAGACCTCTACGAGCAGTACTTC.

The chain couples TRBV11-2 to TRBJ2-7; TRBD2 matches at 11 bases. With 1 base clipped from V and 3 bases from J, the junction kept 11 bases outside the gene matches. The CDR3 spans 18 residues. CDR1 is SGHAT, CDR2 FQNNGV, per germline. The CDR3, as DNA: TGTGCCAGCAGCTTAGCTGGGACTAGCGGCCTCCGAGGCTACGAGCAGTACTTC. Amino acid sequence: CASSLAGTSGLRGYEQYF.

This sequence joins TRBV5-4 and TRBJ2-3, with 9 bases lining up with TRBD2. Trimming at V came to 6 bases and at J to 2 bases, leaving 10 bases not matched to a gene. The CDR3 extends over 16 amino acids. Germline values: CDR1 SGHNT, CDR2 YYREEE (reference sequence). CDR3 sequence (DNA): TGTGCCAGCACCCTTTCGCGACTAGCGGACACAGATACGCAGTATTTT. Protein: CASTLSRLADTDTQYF.

The rearrangement uses TRBV4-3 and TRBJ2-5; 8 bases match TRBD2. The CDR3 loop spans 18 amino acids. Trimming removed 0 bases from V and 1 base from J; junction bases left unmatched: 10. Germline CDR1 and CDR2: LGHNA and YSLEER. The CDR3 loop is CASSQDHPLREGQETQYF. As DNA, the CDR3 is TGCGCCAGCAGCCAAGACCATCCTCTCCGGGAGGGCCAAGAGACCCAGTACTTC.

The count of this clone is one. This rearrangement joins TRBV7-2 to TRBJ2-3, with D perhaps matching TRBD2 (5 bases). Trimming left V 1 base short and J 4 bases short, with 18 bases between. The germline gives CDR1 SGHTA, CDR2 FQGNSA. The length of the CDR3 is 17 residues. CDR3: CASSLVSAGVRPDTQYF. The CDR3 nucleotides read TGTGCCAGCAGCTTAGTCAGTGCCGGGGTCAGGCCAGATACGCAGTATTTT.